This T cell receptor beta chain was documented in a study of human T cells and chemical hapten exposure. From germline, CDR1 is MNHEY and CDR2 SMNVEV (reference sequence). This CDR3 is built from 14 residues. Unmatched junction bases numbered 5, after V lost 2 bases and J lost 4 bases. Authors' data handling: Sample TCR counts, which ranged from 23,224 to 690,600, had a median of roughly 96,000. MiXCR, applied by TCRdb to the RACE reads, yields one record per CDR3 protein. The V and J calls, along with clone size, are taken from TCRdb and not from the paper's own processing. The sample has fewer than 200,000 distinct CDR3 sequences; about 27% are singletons. As for time point: patch test 3, about 24 weeks after DPC sensitization. Stated treatment: therapeutic diphenylcyclopropenone sensitization with weekly scalp DPC. The template was total RNA from unfractionated whole blood.

The specimen was whole blood, collected in connection with sensitization to the hapten diphenylcyclopropenone (DPC). The origin of this receptor is a woman aged 18-29 years with alopecia areata. Some clones in this sample may be carry-over from other donors' samples. The genes are TRBV27 and TRBJ2-7, with 7 bases identical to TRBD1. The CDR3 DNA reads as TGTGCCAGCAGTTTAGGGGACAGAATGTACGAGCAGTACTTC. This sequence encodes CASSLGDRMYEQYF.